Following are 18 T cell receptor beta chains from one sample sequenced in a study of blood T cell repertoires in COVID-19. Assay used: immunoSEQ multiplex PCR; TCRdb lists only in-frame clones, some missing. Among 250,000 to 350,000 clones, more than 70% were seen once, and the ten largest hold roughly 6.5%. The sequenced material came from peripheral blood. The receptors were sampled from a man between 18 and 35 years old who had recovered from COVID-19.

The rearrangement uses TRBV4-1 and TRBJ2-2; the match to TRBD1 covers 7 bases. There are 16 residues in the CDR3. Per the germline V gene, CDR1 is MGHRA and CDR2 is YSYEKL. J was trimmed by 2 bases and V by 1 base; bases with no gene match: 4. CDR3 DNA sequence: TGCGCCAGCAGCCAAGTGCGGACAGGAAACACCGGGGAGCTGTTTTTT. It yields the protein CASSQVRTGNTGELFF.

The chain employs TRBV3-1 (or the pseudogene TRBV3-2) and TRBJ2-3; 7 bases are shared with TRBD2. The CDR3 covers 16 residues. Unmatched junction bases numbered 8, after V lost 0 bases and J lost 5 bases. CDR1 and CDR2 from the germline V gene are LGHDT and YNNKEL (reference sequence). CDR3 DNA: TGTGCCAGCAGCCAAGAGAATGCGGGAGTAGGAGATACGCAGTATTTT. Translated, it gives CASSQENAGVGDTQYF.

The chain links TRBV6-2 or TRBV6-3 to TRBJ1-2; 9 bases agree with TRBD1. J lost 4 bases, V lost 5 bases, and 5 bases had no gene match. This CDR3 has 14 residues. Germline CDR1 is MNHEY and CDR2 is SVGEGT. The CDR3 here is CASSGRQGGYGYTF. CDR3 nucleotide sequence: TGTGCCAGCAGTGGGAGACAGGGGGGCTATGGCTACACCTTC.

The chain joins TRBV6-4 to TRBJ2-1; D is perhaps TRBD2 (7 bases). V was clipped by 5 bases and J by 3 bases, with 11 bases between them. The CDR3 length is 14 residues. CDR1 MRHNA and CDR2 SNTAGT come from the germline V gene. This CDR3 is CASSNGGLYNEQFF. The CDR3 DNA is TGTGCCAGCAGTAACGGGGGGCTCTACAATGAGCAGTTCTTC.

CDR3 region: CASSSQGGNQPQHF. CDR3 nucleotide sequence: TGTGCCAGTAGTTCACAGGGAGGGAATCAGCCCCAGCATTTT. V and J are TRBV19 and TRBJ1-5; D might be TRBD1 (6 bases). V lost 5 bases to trimming and J lost 4 bases, with 12 bases between them. The CDR3 sequence is 14 residues long. Germline V gene lookup returns CDR1 LNHDA and CDR2 SQIVND (reference sequence). Full variable domain (remainder filled in from reference TRBV19 and TRBJ1-5): DGGITQSPKYLFRKEGQNVTLSCEQNLNHDAMYWYRQDPGQGLRLIYYSQIVNDFQKGDIAEGYSVSREKKESFPLTVTSAQKNPTAFYLCASSSQGGNQPQHFGDGTRLSIL.

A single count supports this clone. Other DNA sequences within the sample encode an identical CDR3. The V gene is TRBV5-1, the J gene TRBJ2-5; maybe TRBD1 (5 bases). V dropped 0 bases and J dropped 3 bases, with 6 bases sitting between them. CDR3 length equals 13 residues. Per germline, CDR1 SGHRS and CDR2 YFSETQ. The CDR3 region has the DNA TGCGCCAGCAGCTTGGCAGGGAAAGAGACCCAGTACTTC. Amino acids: CASSLAGKETQYF.

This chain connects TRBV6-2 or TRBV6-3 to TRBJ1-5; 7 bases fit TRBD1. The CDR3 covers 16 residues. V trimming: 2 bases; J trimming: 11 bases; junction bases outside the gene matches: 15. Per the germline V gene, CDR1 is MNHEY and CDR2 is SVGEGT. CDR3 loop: CASSYAPGGSQLAQHF. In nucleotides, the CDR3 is TGTGCCAGCAGTTACGCCCCAGGGGGAAGCCAGCTGGCCCAGCATTTT.

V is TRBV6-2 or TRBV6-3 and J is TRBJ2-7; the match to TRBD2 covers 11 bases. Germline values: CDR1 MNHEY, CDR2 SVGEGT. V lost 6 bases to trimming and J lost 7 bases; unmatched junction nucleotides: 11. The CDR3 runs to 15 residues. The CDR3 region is CASSSALAGGQEQYF. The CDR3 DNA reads TGTGCCAGCAGCTCCGCGTTAGCGGGGGGGCAAGAGCAGTACTTC.

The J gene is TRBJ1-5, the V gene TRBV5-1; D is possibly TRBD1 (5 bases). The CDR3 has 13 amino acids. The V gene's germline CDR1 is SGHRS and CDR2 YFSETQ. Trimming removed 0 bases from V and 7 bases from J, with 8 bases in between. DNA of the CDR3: TGCGCCAGCAGCTTGGGGGGCGACCAGCCCCAGCATTTT. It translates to CASSLGGDQPQHF. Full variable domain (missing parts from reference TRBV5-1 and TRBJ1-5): KAGVTQTPRYLIKTRGQQVTLSCSPISGHRSVSWYQQTPGQGLQFLFEYFSETQRNKGNFPGRFSGRQFSNSRSEMNVSTLELGDSALYLCASSLGGDQPQHFGDGTRLSIL.

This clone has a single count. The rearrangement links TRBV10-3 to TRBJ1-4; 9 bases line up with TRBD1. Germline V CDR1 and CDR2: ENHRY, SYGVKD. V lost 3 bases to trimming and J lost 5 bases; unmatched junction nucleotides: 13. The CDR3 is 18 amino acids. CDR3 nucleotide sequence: TGTGCCATCAGTGATGTGGGACAGGGTACGGGTGGGAATGAAAAACTGTTTTTT. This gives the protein CAISDVGQGTGGNEKLFF.

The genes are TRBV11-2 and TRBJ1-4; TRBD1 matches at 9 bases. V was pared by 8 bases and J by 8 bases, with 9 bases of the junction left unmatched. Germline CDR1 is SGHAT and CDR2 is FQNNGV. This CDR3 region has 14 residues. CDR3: CASGETGGGEKLFF. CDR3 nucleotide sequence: TGTGCCAGCGGGGAGACAGGGGGTGGAGAAAAACTGTTTTTT.

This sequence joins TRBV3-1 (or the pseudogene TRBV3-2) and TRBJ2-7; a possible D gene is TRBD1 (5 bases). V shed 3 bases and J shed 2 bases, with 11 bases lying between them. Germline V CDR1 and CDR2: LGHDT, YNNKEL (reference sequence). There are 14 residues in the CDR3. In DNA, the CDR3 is TGTGCCAGCAGCCATAGCACAGGACCCTACGAGCAGTACTTC. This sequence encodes CASSHSTGPYEQYF.

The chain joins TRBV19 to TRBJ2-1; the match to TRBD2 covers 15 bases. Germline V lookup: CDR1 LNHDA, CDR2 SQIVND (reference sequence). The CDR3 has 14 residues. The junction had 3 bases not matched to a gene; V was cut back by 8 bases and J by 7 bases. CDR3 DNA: TGTGCCAGTGGACTAGCGGGGGGGAGGAATGAGCAGTTCTTC. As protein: CASGLAGGRNEQFF.

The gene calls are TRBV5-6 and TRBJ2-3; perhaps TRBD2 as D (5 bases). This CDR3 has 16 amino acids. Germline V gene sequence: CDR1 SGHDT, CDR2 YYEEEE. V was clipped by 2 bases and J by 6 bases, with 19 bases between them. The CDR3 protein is CASSFTFGLTGDTQYF. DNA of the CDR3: TGTGCCAGCAGCTTTACCTTTGGCCTAACGGGGGATACGCAGTATTTT.

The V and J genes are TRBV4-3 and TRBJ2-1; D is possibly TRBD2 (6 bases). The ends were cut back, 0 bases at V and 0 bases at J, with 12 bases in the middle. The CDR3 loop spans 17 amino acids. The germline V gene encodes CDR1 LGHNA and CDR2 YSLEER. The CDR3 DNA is TGCGCCAGCAGCCAAGATTATCGGGGGAGCTCCTACAATGAGCAGTTCTTC. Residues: CASSQDYRGSSYNEQFF.

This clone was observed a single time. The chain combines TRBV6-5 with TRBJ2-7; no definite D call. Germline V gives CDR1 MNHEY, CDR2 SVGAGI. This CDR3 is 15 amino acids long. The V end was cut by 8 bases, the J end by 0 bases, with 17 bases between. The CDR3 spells CASLQAVLSSYEQYF. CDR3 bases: TGTGCCAGCCTCCAGGCAGTCCTGAGCTCCTACGAGCAGTACTTC.

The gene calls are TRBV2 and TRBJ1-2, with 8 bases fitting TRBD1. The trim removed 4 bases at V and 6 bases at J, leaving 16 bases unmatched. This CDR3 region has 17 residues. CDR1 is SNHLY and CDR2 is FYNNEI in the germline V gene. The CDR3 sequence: CASSGRDRPRLEDGYTF. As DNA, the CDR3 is TGTGCCAGCAGTGGGAGGGACAGGCCCCGGTTGGAGGATGGCTACACCTTC.

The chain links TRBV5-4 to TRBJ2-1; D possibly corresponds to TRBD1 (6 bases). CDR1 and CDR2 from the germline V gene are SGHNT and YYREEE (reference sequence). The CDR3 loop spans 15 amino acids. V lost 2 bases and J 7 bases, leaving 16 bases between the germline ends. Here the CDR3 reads CASSFTGTSGNEQFF. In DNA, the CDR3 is TGTGCCAGCAGCTTTACAGGGACCTCTGGGAATGAGCAGTTCTTC.